This TCR beta chain originates from a study of blood T cell repertoires in COVID-19. About the study: T cells, B-cell-depleted T cells, or PBMCs supplied cDNA or gDNA.

Profiling relied on immunoSEQ multiplex PCR, and the TCRdb table lists in-frame clones only, not all of them. The sample records some 180,000 clones, around 87% being singletons. V was clipped by 0 bases and J by 4 bases, with 12 bases between them. CDR1 and CDR2 (germline): SEHNR, FQNEAQ (reference sequence). CDR3 length equals 15 residues. Sequencing was performed on peripheral blood. The chain uses TRBV7-9 and TRBJ1-1; no clear D. This receptor was obtained from a man aged 45-60 years with acute or convalescent COVID-19. The CDR3: CASSLASGRGTEAFF. The DNA for the CDR3 is TGTGCCAGCAGCTTAGCTTCCGGCCGCGGCACTGAAGCTTTCTTT.